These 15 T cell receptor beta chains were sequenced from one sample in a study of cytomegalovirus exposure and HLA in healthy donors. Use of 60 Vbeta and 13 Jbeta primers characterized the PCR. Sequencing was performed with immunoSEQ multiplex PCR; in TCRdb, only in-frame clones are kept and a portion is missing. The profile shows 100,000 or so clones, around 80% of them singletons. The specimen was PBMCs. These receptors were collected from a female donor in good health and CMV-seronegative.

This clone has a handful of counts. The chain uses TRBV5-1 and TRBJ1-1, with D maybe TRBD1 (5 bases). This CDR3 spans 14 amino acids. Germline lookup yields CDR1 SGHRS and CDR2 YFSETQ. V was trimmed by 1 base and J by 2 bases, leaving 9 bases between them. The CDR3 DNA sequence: TGCGCCAGCAGCTTGACCGGACAAAACACTGAAGCTTTCTTT. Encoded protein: CASSLTGQNTEAFF.

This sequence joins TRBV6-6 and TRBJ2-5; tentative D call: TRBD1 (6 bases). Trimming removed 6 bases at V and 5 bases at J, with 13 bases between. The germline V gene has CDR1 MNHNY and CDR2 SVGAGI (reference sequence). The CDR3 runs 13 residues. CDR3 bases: TGTGCCAGCAGAATACAGGGCGGGGAGACCCAGTACTTC. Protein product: CASRIQGGETQYF.

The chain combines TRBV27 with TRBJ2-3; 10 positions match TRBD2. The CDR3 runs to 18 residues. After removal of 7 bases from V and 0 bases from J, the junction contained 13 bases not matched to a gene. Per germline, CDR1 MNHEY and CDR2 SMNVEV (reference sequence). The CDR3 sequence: CASTPSGGFMPSTDTQYF. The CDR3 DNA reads TGTGCCAGCACGCCTAGCGGGGGTTTTATGCCTAGCACAGATACGCAGTATTTT.

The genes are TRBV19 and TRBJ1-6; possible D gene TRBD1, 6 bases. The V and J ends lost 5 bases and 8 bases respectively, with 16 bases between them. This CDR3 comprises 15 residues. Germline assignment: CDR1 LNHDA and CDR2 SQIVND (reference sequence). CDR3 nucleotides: TGTGCCAGTAGTGCCCACAGGGACAAAGATTCACCCCTCCACTTT. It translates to CASSAHRDKDSPLHF.

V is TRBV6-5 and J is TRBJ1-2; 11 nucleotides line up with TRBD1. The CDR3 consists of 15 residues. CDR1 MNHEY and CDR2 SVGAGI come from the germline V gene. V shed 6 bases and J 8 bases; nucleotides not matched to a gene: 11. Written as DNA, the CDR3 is TGTGCCAGCAGATCGAGCGGACAGGGGGCGGGCGGCTACACCTTC. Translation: CASRSSGQGAGGYTF.

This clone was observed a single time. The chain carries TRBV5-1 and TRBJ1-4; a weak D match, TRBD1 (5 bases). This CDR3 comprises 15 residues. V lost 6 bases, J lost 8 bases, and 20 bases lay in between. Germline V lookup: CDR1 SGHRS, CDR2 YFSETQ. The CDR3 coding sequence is TGCGCCAGCAAGAACCCAGGGTCGGGGGTAGAAAAACTGTTTTTT. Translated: CASKNPGSGVEKLFF.

CDR3 loop: CASSVGGGHLYTF. The CDR3 coding sequence is TGTGCCAGCAGCGTAGGGGGGGGCCACCTCTACACCTTC. The chain couples TRBV9 to TRBJ1-2; a weak D match, TRBD1 (6 bases). V was shortened by 0 bases and J by 10 bases, with 13 bases between the two germline ends. This CDR3 has 13 residues. Germline V gene lookup returns CDR1 SGDLS and CDR2 YYNGEE.

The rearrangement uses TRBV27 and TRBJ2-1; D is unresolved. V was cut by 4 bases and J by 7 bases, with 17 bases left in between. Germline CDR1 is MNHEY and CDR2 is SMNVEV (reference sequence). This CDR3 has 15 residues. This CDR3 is CASSSYRFTLNEQFF. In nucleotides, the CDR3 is TGTGCCAGCAGTTCGTATCGGTTTACCTTGAATGAGCAGTTCTTC.

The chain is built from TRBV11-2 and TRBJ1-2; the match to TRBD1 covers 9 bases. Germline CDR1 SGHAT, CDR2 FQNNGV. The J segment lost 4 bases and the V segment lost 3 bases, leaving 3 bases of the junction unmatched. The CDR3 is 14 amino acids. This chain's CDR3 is CASSLEQGAYGYTF. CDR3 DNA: TGTGCCAGCAGCTTGGAACAGGGGGCCTATGGCTACACCTTC.

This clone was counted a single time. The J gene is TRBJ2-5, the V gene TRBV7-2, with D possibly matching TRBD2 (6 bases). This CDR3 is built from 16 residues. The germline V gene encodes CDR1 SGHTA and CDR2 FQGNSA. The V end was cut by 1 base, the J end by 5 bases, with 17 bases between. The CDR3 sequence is CASSLVSSAALETQYF. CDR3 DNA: TGTGCCAGCAGCTTAGTGTCTAGCGCTGCATTGGAGACCCAGTACTTC.

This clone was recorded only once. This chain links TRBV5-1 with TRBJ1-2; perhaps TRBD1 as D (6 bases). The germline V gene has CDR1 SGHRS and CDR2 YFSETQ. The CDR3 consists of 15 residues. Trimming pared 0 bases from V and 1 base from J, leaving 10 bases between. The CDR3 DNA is TGCGCCAGCAGCTTGGAGACAGGTCTTAACTATGGCTACACCTTC. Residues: CASSLETGLNYGYTF.

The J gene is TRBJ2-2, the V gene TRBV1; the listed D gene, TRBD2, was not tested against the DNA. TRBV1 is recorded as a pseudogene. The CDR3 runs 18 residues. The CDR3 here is CTSSQERGGDRGTGELFF. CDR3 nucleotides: TGCACCAGCAGCCAAGAGAGGGGGGGGGACCGGGGAACCGGGGAGCTGTTTTTT.

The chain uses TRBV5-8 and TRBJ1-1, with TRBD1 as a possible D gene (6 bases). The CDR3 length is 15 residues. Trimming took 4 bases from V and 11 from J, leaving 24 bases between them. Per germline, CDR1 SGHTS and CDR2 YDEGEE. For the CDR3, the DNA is TGTGCCAGCAGCAGGAACCTCGGGGGGGCCGCATGGGCTTTCTTT. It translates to CASSRNLGGAAWAFF.

DNA for the CDR3: TGTGCCAGCAACCCCAGCGGACAGTACGGCGCGGATACGCAGTATTTT. Protein product: CASNPSGQYGADTQYF. This rearrangement joins TRBV9 to TRBJ2-3; D may be TRBD1 (6 bases). The CDR3 is made up of 16 amino acids. Between the trimmed V and J ends, which lost 6 bases and 6 bases, there was a span of 23 bases. CDR1 is SGDLS and CDR2 is YYNGEE in the germline V gene.

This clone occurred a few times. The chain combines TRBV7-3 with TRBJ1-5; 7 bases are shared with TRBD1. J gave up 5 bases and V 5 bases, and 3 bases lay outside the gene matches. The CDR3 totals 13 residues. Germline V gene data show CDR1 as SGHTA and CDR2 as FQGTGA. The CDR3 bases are TGTGCCAGCAGCCGGGACAGAGATCAGCCCCAGCATTTT. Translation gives CASSRDRDQPQHF.